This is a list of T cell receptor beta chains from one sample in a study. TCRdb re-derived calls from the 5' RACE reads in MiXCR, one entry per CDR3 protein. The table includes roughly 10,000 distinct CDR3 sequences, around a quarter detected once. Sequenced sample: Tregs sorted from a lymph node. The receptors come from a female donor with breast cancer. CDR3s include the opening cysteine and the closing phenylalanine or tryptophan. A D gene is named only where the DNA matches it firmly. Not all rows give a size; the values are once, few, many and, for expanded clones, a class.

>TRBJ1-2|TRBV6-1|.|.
TGTGCCAGCAGTGTTTGGACAGCGGAGGATGGCTACACCTTC
CASSVWTAEDGYTF
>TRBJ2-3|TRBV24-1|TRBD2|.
TGTGCCACCAGTGATAGAGGGACAAGCGGGAGATCAGCTAGCACAAATACGCAGTATTTT
CATSDRGTSGRSASTNTQYF
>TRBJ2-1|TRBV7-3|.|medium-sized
TGTGCCAGCAGCTTTGGGACACTTGACAATGAGCAGTTCTTC
CASSFGTLDNEQFF
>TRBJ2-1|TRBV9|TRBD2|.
TGTGCCAGCAGCGCCGTTAGCGGGAGCTCCTACAATGAGCAGTTCTTC
CASSAVSGSSYNEQFF
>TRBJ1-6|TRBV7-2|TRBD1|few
TGTGCCAGCAGCTTACTTTTCGGACAGGAACTAAATTCACCCCTCCACTTT
CASSLLFGQELNSPLHF
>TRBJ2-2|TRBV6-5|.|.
TGTGCCAGCACCGGTCGGGGAGCCGACGGGGAGCTGTTTTTC
CASTGRGADGELFF
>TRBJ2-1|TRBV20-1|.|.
TGCAGTGCTAGAGAGGGGCTAGTCCGGGATGAGCAGTTCTTC
CSAREGLVRDEQFF
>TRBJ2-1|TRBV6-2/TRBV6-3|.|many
TGTGCCAGCAGTTACTCTGGTATCGGGGACAATGAGCAGTTCTTC
CASSYSGIGDNEQFF
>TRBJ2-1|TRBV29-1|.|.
TGCAGCGTCCCGACGCCTAGCCGGCGATCCTACAATGAGCAGTCCTTC
CSVPTPSRRSYNEQSF
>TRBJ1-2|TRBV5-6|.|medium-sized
TGTGCCAGCAGCTCGGGACGGATCTATGGCTACACCTTC
CASSSGRIYGYTF
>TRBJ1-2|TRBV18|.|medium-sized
TGTGCCAGCTCACCTTCCGGGACATCTGGCTACACCTTC
CASSPSGTSGYTF
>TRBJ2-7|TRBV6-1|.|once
TGTGCCAGCAGTGTCACGAGCTACGAGCAGTACTTC
CASSVTSYEQYF
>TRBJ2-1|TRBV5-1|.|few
TGCGCCAGCAGCTTGCTCCCTGGACGGGGCAATGAGCAGTTCTTC
CASSLLPGRGNEQFF
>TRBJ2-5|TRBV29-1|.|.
TGCAGCGTTGACAGTATTCAAGAGACCCAGTACTTC
CSVDSIQETQYF
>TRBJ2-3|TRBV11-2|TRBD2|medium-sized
TGTGCCAGCAGCTTTCGGACTAGCGGGCAAACCGATACGCAGTATTTT
CASSFRTSGQTDTQYF
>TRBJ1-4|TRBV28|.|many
TGTGCCAGCAACCACCAGAATAATGAAAAACTGTTTTTT
CASNHQNNEKLFF